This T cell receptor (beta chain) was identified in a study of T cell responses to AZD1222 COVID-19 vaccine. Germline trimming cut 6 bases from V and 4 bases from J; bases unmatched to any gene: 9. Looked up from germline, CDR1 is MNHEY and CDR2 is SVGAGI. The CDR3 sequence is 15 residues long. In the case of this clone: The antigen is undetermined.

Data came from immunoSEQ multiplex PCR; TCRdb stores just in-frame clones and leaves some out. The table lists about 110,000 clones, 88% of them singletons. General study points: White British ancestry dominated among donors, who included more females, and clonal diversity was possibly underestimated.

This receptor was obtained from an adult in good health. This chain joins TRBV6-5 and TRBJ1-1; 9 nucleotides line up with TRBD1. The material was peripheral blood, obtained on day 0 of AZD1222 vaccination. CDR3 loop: CASSPTGGGPTEAFF. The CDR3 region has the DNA TGTGCCAGCAGCCCCACAGGGGGCGGGCCCACTGAAGCTTTCTTT.